Listed here is a single TCR beta chain. RNA, at about 0.45 to 1 ug, was reverse transcribed with random hexamers. TCRdb fed the immunoSEQ multiplex PCR reads into MiXCR, producing one record per CDR3 protein. The sample carries 120,000 or so distinct CDR3 sequences, about 92% recorded once. These data originate in a study of CD8 T cells in Susac syndrome. Germline V lookup: CDR1 SGHTA, CDR2 FQGNSA. This CDR3 comprises 12 residues. The V gene lost 1 base and the J gene lost 10 bases, with 10 bases spanning the gap. This chain connects TRBV7-2 to TRBJ2-5, with D possibly being TRBD2 (5 bases). The sample was CD4+ T cells from PBMCs. The receptor was derived from a human donor with multiple sclerosis. The CDR3 loop reads CASSLVSASQYF. CDR3 nucleotide sequence: TGTGCCAGCAGCTTAGTTAGCGCTAGCCAGTACTTC.